This T cell receptor beta chain is from a study of CD4 T cells in relation to SARS-CoV-2 and coronaviruses. In the study overall: ViraFEST: approximately 10-day antigen culture of PBMCs, then TCR beta CDR3 sequencing.

Here immunoSEQ multiplex PCR was the method, and the copy in TCRdb shows in-frame clones only, minus some. The data contain about 43,000 clones, 82% of them singletons. The V and J ends lost 0 bases and 0 bases respectively, with 25 bases between them. Germline assignment: CDR1 SGHRS and CDR2 YFSETQ. CDR3 length equals 20 residues. This clone has a single count. The antigen remains undetermined. Naive or memory CD4+ cells were cultured 1:1 with T cell-depleted PBMCs plus CEF. The V and J genes are TRBV5-1 and TRBJ2-7; D is unresolved. The receptor was derived from an adult with COVID-19. Input material: naive CD4+ T cells from PBMCs, cultured in vitro. The subset was: naive CD4+ T cells isolated by negative enrichment. CDR3 coding DNA: TGCGCCAGCAGCTTGGTCCCTTGGCTTACGGACGCTATGAGCTCCTACGAGCAGTACTTC. This gives the protein CASSLVPWLTDAMSSYEQYF.